The rows below give T cell receptor beta chains drawn from one sample of a study of identical twins. TCRdb re-derived calls from the 5' RACE reads in MiXCR, one entry per CDR3 protein. Altogether 1.5 million to 2 million distinct CDR3 sequences are present, less than 35% being singletons, with the ten largest covering approximately 0.29%. The sample comprised cord blood. The receptors come from a newborn girl in good health. CDR3s include the opening cysteine and the closing phenylalanine or tryptophan. D genes are given only for firm matches. Rows may omit the clone size; those that give it use once, few, many or a size class.

NA,12,TRBV6-5,TRBJ2-7,many,TGTGCCAGCAGTAGGGGGTTACGGGAGCAGTACTTC,CASSRGLREQYF
TRBD2,15,TRBV6-5,TRBJ2-3,many,TGTGCCAGCAGTTCCTCCCTAGCGGTCTTAGATACGCAGTATTTT,CASSSSLAVLDTQYF
NA,14,TRBV5-6,TRBJ2-5,few,TGTGCCAGCAGCCCACGGACGTGGGAAGAGACCCAGTACTTC,CASSPRTWEETQYF
TRBD2,17,TRBV2,TRBJ2-4,NA,TGTGCCAGCAGTGAAGCGTCTGGACTAGCGGTCAACAATGAGCAGTACTTC,CASSEASGLAVNNEQYF
NA,12,TRBV10-3,TRBJ2-7,NA,TGTGCCATCCCATCGGGCTCCTACGAGCAGTACTTC,CAIPSGSYEQYF
TRBD1,15,TRBV9,TRBJ2-3,few,TGTGCCAGCAGCGCGAGACAGGGCCCCCCAGATACGCAGTATTTT,CASSARQGPPDTQYF
TRBD1,16,TRBV2,TRBJ1-5,few,TGTGCCAGCAGTGAACGGGACAGGGGAGGAAATCAGCCCCAGCATTTT,CASSERDRGGNQPQHF
NA,11,TRBV30,TRBJ2-3,NA,TGTGCCTGGAGCACAGCAGATACGCAGTATTTT,CAWSTADTQYF
NA,15,TRBV5-1,TRBJ1-6,NA,TGCGCCAGCAGCGCGGCAGGGGTCGTTAATTCACCCCTCCACTTT,CASSAAGVVNSPLHF
NA,14,TRBV12-3/TRBV12-4,TRBJ2-5,NA,TGTGGCAGCAGTTTCCGGAGGGGTCTAGAGACCCAGTACTTC,CGSSFRRGLETQYF
NA,14,TRBV12-3/TRBV12-4,TRBJ1-5,many,TGTGCCAGCAGTTTAGTCGGGGGAGATCAGCCCCAGCATTTT,CASSLVGGDQPQHF
NA,11,TRBV19,TRBJ2-5,many,TGTGCCAGCAGTATAGCGGAGACCCAGTACTTC,CASSIAETQYF
NA,19,TRBV6-5,TRBJ2-7,NA,TGTGCCAGCAGTTACTCGGGGACAGGGCTAGCGGGAGCCACCTACGAGCAGTACTTC,CASSYSGTGLAGATYEQYF
NA,13,TRBV3-1,TRBJ1-1,few,TGTGCCAGCAGCCAATTTAAGGGGGCTGAAGCTTTCTTT,CASSQFKGAEAFF
TRBD1,17,TRBV7-9,TRBJ1-4,NA,TGTGCCAGCAGCCCCCCTGAAAGGGGGCTCTTTAATGAAAAACTGTTTTTT,CASSPPERGLFNEKLFF